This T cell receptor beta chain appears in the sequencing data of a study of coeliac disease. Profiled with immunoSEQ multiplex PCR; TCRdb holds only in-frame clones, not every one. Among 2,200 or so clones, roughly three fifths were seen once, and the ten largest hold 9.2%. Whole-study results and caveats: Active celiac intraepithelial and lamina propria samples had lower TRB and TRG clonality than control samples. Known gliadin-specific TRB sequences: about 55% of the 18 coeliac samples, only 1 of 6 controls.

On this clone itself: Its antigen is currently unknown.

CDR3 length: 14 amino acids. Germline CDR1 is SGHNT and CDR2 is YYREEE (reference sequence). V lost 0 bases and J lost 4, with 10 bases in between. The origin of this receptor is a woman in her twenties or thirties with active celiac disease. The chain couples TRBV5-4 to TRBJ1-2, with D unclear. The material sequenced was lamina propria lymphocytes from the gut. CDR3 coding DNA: TGTGCCAGCAGCTTGGTTGCAGAGGCCTATGGCTACACCTTC. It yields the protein CASSLVAEAYGYTF.